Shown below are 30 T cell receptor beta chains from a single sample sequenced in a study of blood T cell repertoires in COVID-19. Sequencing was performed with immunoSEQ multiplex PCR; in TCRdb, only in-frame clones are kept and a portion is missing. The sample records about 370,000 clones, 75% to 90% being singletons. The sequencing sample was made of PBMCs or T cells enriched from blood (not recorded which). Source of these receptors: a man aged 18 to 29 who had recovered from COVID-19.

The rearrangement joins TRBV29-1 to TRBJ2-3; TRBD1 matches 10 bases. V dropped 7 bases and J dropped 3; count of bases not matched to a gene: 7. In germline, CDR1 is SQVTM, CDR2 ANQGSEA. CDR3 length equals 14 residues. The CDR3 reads CSGSRDRGTDTQYF. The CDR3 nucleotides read TGCAGCGGGTCTCGGGACAGGGGAACAGATACGCAGTATTTT.

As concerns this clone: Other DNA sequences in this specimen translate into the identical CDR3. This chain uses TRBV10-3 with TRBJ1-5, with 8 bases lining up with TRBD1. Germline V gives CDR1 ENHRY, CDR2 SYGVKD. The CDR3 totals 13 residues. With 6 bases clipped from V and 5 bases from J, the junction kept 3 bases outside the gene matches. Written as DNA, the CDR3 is TGTGCCATCAGCGGGACAGGTGATCAGCCCCAGCATTTT. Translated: CAISGTGDQPQHF.

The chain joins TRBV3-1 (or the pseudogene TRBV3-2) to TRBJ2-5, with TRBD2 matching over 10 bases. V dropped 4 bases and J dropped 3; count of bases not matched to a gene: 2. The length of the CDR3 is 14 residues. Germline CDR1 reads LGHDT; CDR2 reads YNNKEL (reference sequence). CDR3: CASSPTSGEETQYF. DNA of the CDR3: TGTGCCAGCAGCCCCACTAGCGGGGAAGAGACCCAGTACTTC.

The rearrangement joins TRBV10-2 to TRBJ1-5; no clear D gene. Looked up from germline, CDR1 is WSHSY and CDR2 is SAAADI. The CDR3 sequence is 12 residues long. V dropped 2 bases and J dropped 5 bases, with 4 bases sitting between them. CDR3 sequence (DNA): TGCGCCAGCAGTGAGCCTTATCAGCCCCAGCATTTT. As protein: CASSEPYQPQHF.

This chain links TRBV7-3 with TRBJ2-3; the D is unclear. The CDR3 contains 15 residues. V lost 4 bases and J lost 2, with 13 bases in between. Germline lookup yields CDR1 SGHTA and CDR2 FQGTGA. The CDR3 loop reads CASSSSLGPTDTQYF. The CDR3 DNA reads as TGTGCCAGCAGCTCTTCCCTTGGGCCCACAGATACGCAGTATTTT.

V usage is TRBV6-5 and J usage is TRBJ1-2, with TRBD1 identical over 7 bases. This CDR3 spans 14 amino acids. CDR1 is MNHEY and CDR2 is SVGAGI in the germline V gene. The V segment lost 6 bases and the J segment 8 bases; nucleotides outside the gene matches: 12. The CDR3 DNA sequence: TGTGCCAGCAGCCGCGACAGGGTGGAAATGGGCTACACCTTC. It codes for CASSRDRVEMGYTF.

CDR3 DNA: TGTGCCAGCAGCATTAGACTAGCCGATGAGCAGTTCTTC. It specifies CASSIRLADEQFF. The chain uses TRBV9 and TRBJ2-1; 7 bases align to TRBD2. The V and J ends lost 4 bases and 8 bases, in that order; junction bases with no gene match: 6. Germline V CDR1 and CDR2: SGDLS, YYNGEE. The CDR3 contains 13 residues. The full variable domain, its missing parts supplied by reference TRBV9 and TRBJ2-1, is DSGVTQTPKHLITATGQRVTLRCSPRSGDLSVYWYQQSLDQGLQFLIQYYNGEERAKGNILERFSAQQFPDLHSELNLSSLELGDSALYFCASSIRLADEQFFGPGTRLTVL.

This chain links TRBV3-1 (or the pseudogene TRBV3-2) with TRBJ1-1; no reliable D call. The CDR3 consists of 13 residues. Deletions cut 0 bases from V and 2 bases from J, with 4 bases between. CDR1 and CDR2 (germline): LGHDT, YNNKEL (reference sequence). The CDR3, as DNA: TGTGCCAGCAGCCAAGAGTATAACACTGAAGCTTTCTTT. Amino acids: CASSQEYNTEAFF.

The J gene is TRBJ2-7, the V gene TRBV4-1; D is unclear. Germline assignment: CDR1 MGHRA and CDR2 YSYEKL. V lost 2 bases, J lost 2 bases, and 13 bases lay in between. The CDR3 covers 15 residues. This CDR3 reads CASSQQYTQAYEQYF. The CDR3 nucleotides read TGCGCCAGCAGCCAACAGTACACCCAAGCCTACGAGCAGTACTTC.

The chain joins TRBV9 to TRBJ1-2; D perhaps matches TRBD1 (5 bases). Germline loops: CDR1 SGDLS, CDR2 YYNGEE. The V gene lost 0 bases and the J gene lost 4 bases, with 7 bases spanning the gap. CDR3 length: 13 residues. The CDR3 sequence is CASSVAGIYGYTF. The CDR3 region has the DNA TGTGCCAGCAGCGTAGCAGGGATCTATGGCTACACCTTC.

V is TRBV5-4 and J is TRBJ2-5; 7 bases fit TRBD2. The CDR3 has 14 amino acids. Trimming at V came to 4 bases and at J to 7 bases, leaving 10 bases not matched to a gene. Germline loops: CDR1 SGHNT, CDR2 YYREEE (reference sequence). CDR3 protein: CASSNRTSDGTQYF. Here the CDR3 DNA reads TGTGCCAGCAGCAATCGTACTAGCGACGGGACCCAGTACTTC.

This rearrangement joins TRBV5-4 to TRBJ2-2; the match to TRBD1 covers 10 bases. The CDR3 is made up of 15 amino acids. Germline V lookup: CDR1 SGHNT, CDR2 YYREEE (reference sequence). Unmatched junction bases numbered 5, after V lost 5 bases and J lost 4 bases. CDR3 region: CASRRQGAGTGELFF. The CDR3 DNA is TGTGCCAGCAGGAGACAGGGGGCGGGCACCGGGGAGCTGTTTTTT.

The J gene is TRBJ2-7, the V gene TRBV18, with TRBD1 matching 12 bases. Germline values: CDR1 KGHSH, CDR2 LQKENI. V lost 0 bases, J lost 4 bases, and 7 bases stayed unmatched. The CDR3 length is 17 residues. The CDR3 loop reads CASSPPPGQGARYEQYF. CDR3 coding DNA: TGTGCCAGCTCACCACCGCCGGGACAGGGGGCGCGTTACGAGCAGTACTTC.

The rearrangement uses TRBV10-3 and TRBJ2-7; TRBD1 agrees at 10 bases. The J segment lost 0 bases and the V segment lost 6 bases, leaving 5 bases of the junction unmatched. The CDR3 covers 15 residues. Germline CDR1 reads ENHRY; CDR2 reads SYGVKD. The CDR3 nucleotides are TGTGCCATCAGAGCTGGGACAGGGGTCTCCTACGAGCAGTACTTC. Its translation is CAIRAGTGVSYEQYF.

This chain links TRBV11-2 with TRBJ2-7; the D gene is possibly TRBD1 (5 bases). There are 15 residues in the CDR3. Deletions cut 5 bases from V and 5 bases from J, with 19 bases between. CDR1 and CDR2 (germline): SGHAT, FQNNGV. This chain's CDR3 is CASSDTTTAENEQYF. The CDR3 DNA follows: TGTGCCAGCAGCGACACAACGACAGCAGAAAACGAGCAGTACTTC.

In DNA form, the CDR3 reads TGTGCCAGCAGCTTGTCAAACCGGGAAAACTATGGCTACACCTTC. Residues: CASSLSNRENYGYTF. V and J are TRBV5-6 and TRBJ1-2; D remains unclear. The CDR3 contains 15 residues. The V end lost 1 base, the J end lost 2 bases, and 12 bases lay between the germline ends. Germline CDR1 is SGHDT and CDR2 is YYEEEE.

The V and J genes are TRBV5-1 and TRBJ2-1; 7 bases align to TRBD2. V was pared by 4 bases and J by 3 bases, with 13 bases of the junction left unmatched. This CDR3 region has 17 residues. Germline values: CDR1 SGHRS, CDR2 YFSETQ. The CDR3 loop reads CASSPAPPSGIYNEQFF. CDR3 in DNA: TGCGCCAGCAGCCCCGCGCCGCCTAGCGGTATCTACAATGAGCAGTTCTTC.

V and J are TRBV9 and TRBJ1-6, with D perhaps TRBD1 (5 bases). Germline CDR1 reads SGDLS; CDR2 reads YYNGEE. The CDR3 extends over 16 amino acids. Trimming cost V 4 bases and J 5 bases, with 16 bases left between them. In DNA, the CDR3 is TGTGCCAGCAGCCAGGGAGGGACGTCGAATAATTCACCCCTCCACTTT. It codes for CASSQGGTSNNSPLHF.

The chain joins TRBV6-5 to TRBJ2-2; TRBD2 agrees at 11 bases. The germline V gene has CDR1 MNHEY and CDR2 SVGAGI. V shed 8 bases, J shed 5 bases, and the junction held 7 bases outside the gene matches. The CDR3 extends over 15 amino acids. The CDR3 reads CASLILAGGTGELFF. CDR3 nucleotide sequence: TGTGCCAGCTTAATTCTAGCGGGGGGAACCGGGGAGCTGTTTTTT.

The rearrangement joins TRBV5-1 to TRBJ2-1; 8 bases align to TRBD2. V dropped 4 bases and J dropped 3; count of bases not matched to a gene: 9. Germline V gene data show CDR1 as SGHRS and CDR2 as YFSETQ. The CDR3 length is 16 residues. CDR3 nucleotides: TGCGCCAGCAGCGTATCCGGGACTAGAAACTACAATGAGCAGTTCTTC. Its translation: CASSVSGTRNYNEQFF.

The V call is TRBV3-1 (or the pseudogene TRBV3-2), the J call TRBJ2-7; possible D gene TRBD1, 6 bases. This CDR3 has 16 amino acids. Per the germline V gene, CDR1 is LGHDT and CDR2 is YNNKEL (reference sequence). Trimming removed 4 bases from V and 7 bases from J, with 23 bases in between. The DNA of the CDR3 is TGTGCCAGCAGCCTCCAATCCGACAGGCCCCAGGGGGAGCAGTACTTC. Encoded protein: CASSLQSDRPQGEQYF.

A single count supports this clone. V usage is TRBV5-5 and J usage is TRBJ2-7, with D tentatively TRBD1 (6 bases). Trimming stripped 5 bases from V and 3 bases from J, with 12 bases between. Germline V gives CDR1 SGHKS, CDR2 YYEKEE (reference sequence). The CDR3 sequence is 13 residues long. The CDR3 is CASSRTDFYEQYF. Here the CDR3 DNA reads TGTGCCAGCAGTCGGACAGACTTCTACGAGCAGTACTTC.

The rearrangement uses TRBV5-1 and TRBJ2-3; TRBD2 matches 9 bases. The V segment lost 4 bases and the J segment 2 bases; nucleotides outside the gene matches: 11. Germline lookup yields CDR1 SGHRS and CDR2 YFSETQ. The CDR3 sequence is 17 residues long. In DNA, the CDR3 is TGCGCCAGCAGCCGTAGCGGGGGCGCCACCTACACAGATACGCAGTATTTT. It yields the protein CASSRSGGATYTDTQYF.

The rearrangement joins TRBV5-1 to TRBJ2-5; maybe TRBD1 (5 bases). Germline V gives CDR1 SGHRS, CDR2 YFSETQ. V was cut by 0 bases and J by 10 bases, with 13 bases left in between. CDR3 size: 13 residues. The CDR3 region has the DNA TGCGCCAGCAGCTTGGGCAGGGTTGGGGACCAGTACTTC. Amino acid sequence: CASSLGRVGDQYF.

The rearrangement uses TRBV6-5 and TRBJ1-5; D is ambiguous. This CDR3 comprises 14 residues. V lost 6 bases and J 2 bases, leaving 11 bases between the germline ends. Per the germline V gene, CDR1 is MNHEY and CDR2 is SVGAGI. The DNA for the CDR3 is TGTGCCAGCAGGCTACTGATTGGCAATCAGCCCCAGCATTTT. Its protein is CASRLLIGNQPQHF.

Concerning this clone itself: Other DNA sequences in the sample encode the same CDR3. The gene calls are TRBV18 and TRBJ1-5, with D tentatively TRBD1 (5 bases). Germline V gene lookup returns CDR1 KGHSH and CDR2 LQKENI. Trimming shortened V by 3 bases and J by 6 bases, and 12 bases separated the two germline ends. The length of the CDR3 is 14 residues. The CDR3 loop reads CASSPGQGGQPQHF. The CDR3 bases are TGTGCCAGCTCACCGGGGCAGGGTGGTCAGCCCCAGCATTTT.

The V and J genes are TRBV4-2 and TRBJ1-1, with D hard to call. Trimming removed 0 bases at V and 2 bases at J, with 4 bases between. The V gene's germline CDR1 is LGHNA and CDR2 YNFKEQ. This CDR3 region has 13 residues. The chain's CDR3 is CASSQDGNTEAFF. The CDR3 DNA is TGTGCCAGCAGCCAAGACGGTAACACTGAAGCTTTCTTT.

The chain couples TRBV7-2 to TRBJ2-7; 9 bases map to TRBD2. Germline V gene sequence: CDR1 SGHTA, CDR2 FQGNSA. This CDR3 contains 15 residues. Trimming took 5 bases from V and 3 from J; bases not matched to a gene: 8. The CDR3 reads CASSAGGGAYYEQYF. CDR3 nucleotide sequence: TGTGCCAGCAGCGCGGGCGGGGGGGCCTACTACGAGCAGTACTTC.

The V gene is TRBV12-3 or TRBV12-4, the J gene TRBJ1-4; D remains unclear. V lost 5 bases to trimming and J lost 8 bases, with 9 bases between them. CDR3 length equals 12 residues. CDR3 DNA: TGTGCCAGCAGTCCATCGAGGGAAAAACTGTTTTTT. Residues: CASSPSREKLFF.

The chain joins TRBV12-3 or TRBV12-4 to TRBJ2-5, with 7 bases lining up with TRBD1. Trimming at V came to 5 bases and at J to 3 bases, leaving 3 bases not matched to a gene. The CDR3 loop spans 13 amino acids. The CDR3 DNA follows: TGTGCCAGCAGTAAGGGACAGAAAGAGACCCAGTACTTC. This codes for CASSKGQKETQYF.